This is a list of T cell receptor beta chains from one sample in a study of blood T cell repertoires in COVID-19. The repertoire was sequenced with immunoSEQ multiplex PCR; TCRdb's copy has only in-frame clones and lacks some. The data show a few hundred thousand clones, just under 90% seen once. The specimen was PBMCs or T cells enriched from blood (not recorded which). The receptors originated from a woman in her fifties or sixties who had recovered from COVID-19. The CDR3 runs from the conserved cysteine through the conserved F or W. The D gene is left open where the match is weak.

V	D	J	CDR3	DNA
TRBV6-2/TRBV6-3	TRBD2	TRBJ2-3	CASSPGTRTDTQYF	TGTGCCAGCAGTCCCGGGACTAGAACAGATACGCAGTATTTT
TRBV28	TRBD1	TRBJ1-2	CATVGQGRGGYTF	TGTGCCACCGTGGGACAGGGGCGCGGCGGCTACACCTTC
TRBV19	-	TRBJ1-6	CASSDLSSGSYNSPLHF	TGTGCCAGTAGTGACCTGTCCTCAGGATCCTATAATTCACCCCTCCACTTT
TRBV28	-	TRBJ2-7	CASSLGTLGAYEQYF	TGTGCCAGCAGTTTAGGGACTCTGGGGGCCTACGAGCAGTACTTC
TRBV19	TRBD1	TRBJ2-2	CASSIITGGTWELFF	TGTGCCAGTAGTATAATTACAGGGGGGACGTGGGAGCTGTTTTTT
TRBV29-1	TRBD2	TRBJ2-3	CSVERDYKADTQYF	TGCAGCGTTGAAAGGGACTACAAAGCAGATACGCAGTATTTT
TRBV7-2	TRBD1	TRBJ1-6	CASSLADRVSPLHF	TGTGCCAGCAGCTTAGCGGACAGGGTTTCACCCCTCCACTTT
TRBV6-1	-	TRBJ2-7	CASSEETGRYEQYF	TGTGCCAGCAGTGAAGAGACAGGGAGGTACGAGCAGTACTTC
TRBV2	-	TRBJ2-7	CASRLGHSSYEQYF	TGTGCCAGCCGACTGGGACATAGCTCCTACGAGCAGTACTTC
TRBV30	-	TRBJ2-7	CAWSVGGASSYEQYF	TGTGCCTGGAGTGTGGGCGGGGCAAGCTCCTACGAGCAGTACTTC